Following are 13 T cell receptor beta chains from one sample sequenced in a study of tumor and adjacent non-tumor tissue in lung cancer. No cell sorting was done before RNA was extracted from the tissue. This non-tumor lung sample came from over 3 cm beyond the tumor edge. TCRbeta libraries were built with three rounds of nested PCR, modified from ARM-PCR. TCRdb reanalysed the multiplex PCR reads using MiXCR and keeps one entry per CDR3 protein. The table includes some 100,000 distinct CDR3 sequences, around three fifths detected once. The sequencing sample was made of distant non-tumor lung tissue. These receptors came from a man aged 30 to 45 with non-small cell lung cancer.

In regard to this clonotype: At one end the junction does not follow the germline gene, possibly because of a read error. The J gene is TRBJ2-7, the V gene TRBV11-2; D might be TRBD1 (5 bases). Germline CDR1 reads SGHAT; CDR2 reads FQNNGV. This CDR3 is 14 amino acids long. The DNA of the CDR3 is TGTGCTAGCAGCCAAAAAGGGGCCTTATACGAGCAGTACTTC. Translating it yields CASSQKGALYEQYF.

With respect to this clonotype: One junction end disagrees with the germline gene, perhaps due to a read error. This chain links TRBV6-5 with TRBJ2-1; perhaps D is TRBD1 or TRBD2 (6 bases each). Germline lookup yields CDR1 MNHEY and CDR2 SVGAGI. This CDR3 spans 14 amino acids. For the CDR3, the DNA is TGTGCCAGCAGTTATTCGGACTACAGGGATGGGCAGCTCTTC. This gives the protein CASSYSDYRDGQLF.

This clonotype was seen ten or more times. The V gene is TRBV6-2 or TRBV6-3, the J gene TRBJ2-3; the D gene is possibly TRBD2 (5 bases). Germline lookup yields CDR1 MNHEY and CDR2 SVGEGT. The CDR3 covers 16 residues. The V and J ends lost 5 bases and 4 bases respectively, with 19 bases between them. The CDR3 nucleotides read TGTGCCAGCAGTACCCCCACGAGGCTAGCAGCAGATACGCAGTATTTT. Protein sequence: CASSTPTRLAADTQYF.

This clonotype occurred many times. The chain employs TRBV20-1 and TRBJ2-1; D not resolved. In germline, CDR1 is DFQATT, CDR2 SNEGSKA (reference sequence). CDR3 length equals 14 residues. The germline V and J ends were trimmed by 0 bases and 2 bases, with 8 bases remaining between them. CDR3 amino acids: CSARDYSTYNEQFF. CDR3 bases: TGCAGTGCTAGAGATTACAGTACCTACAATGAGCAGTTCTTC.

A word on this clonotype: A junction end diverges from the germline sequence, so it may reflect a read error. The gene calls are TRBV10-2 and TRBJ2-3, with TRBD2 identical over 11 bases. The V gene's germline CDR1 is WSHSY and CDR2 SAAADI. The CDR3 extends over 14 amino acids. The CDR3 region has the DNA TGCGCCAGCGGGGAACTAGCGGGAGCGGATACGCATTATTTT. It is translated as CASGELAGADTHYF.

As to this clonotype: One junction end does not reproduce the germline sequence, and a read error may be involved. The chain couples TRBV6-5 to TRBJ1-6; no reliable D call. Germline loops: CDR1 MNHEY, CDR2 SVGAGI. The CDR3 consists of 12 residues. The CDR3: CASTSYNPPLHF. Written as DNA, the CDR3 is TGTGCCAGCACTAGCTATAATCCACCCCTCCACTTT.

Worth noting for this clonotype: The conserved phenylalanine or tryptophan normally closing the CDR3 is absent here, so this likely arose from a read error. This chain uses TRBV12-3 or TRBV12-4 with TRBJ2-7, with D possibly being TRBD2 (6 bases). V was clipped by 0 bases and J by 9 bases, with 9 bases between them. The CDR3 has 12 amino acids. CDR3: CASSLAGGVQYI. CDR3 sequence (DNA): TGTGCCAGCAGTTTAGCGGGAGGCGTGCAGTACATC.

This clonotype showed up many times. V gene TRBV20-1 combines with J gene TRBJ2-7; maybe TRBD1 (7 bases). Per the germline V gene, CDR1 is DFQATT and CDR2 is SNEGSKA (reference sequence). The CDR3 has 13 residues. Deletions cut 5 bases from V and 6 bases from J, with 17 bases between. The CDR3 region is CSARKNQGGEQYF. The CDR3 region has the DNA TGCAGTGCTCGAAAGAACCAGGGGGGCGAGCAGTACTTC.

The V call is TRBV7-3, the J call TRBJ2-5; 10 nucleotides agree with TRBD2. Germline CDR1 reads SGHTA; CDR2 reads FQGTGA. With V trimmed by 9 bases and J by 9 bases, 13 bases remained unmatched. This CDR3 region has 14 residues. The CDR3 loop reads CARSEGLAGGPQYF. For the CDR3, the DNA is TGTGCCAGGAGCGAGGGATTAGCGGGGGGCCCCCAGTACTTC. The full variable domain, rest sourced from reference TRBV7-3 and TRBJ2-5, is GAGVSQTPSNKVTEKGKYVELRCDPISGHTALYWYRQSLGQGPEFLIYFQGTGAADDSGLPNDRFFAVRPEGSVSTLKIQRTERGDSAVYLCARSEGLAGGPQYFGPGTRLLVL.

This clonotype was detected a few times. The rearrangement links TRBV6-2 or TRBV6-3 to TRBJ1-1, with D possibly being TRBD1 (5 bases). Germline assignment: CDR1 MNHEY and CDR2 SVGEGT. The CDR3 covers 14 residues. Trimming removed 5 bases from V and 6 bases from J, with 16 bases in between. The CDR3 DNA reads as TGTGCCAGCAGTCCCCCACAGGAGGACGCTGAAGCTTTCTTT. Translated, it gives CASSPPQEDAEAFF.

This clonotype was detected ten times or more. The chain couples TRBV30 to TRBJ1-1; TRBD1 matches at 7 bases. The ends lost 3 bases at V and 4 bases at J; junction bases unmatched: 5. The CDR3 has 13 amino acids. Germline V gives CDR1 GTSNPN, CDR2 SVGIG (reference sequence). In DNA, the CDR3 is TGTGCCTGGAGGCGACAGGGACCCACTGAAGCTTTCTTT. Residues: CAWRRQGPTEAFF.

V gene TRBV11-2 combines with J gene TRBJ2-1; D not certain. Germline values: CDR1 SGHAT, CDR2 FQNNGV. This CDR3 is 11 amino acids long. The CDR3 DNA sequence: TGTGTCAACAGACGAGCGAAGGAGCAGTTCTTC. Its protein product is CVNRRAKEQFF.

This clonotype was recorded at least ten times. This rearrangement joins TRBV20-1 to TRBJ2-3, with D uncertain. The V and J ends lost 6 bases and 4 bases respectively, with 8 bases between them. The CDR3 spans 11 residues. The V gene's germline CDR1 is DFQATT and CDR2 SNEGSKA (reference sequence). This chain's CDR3 is CSAPLPDTQYF. CDR3 nucleotide sequence: TGCAGTGCGCCCCTTCCAGATACGCAGTATTTT.